These 8 T cell receptor beta chains originate from one sample sequenced in a study of blood T cell repertoires in COVID-19. Here immunoSEQ multiplex PCR was the method, and the copy in TCRdb shows in-frame clones only, minus some. The profile shows 310,000 or so clones, approximately 88% of them singletons. The source material was PBMCs or T cells enriched from blood (not recorded which). The receptor source for this set is a woman younger than 35 who had recovered from COVID-19.

The J gene is TRBJ2-5, the V gene TRBV12-3 or TRBV12-4; possible D gene TRBD1, 6 bases. This CDR3 comprises 13 residues. V dropped 2 bases and J dropped 7 bases, with 11 bases sitting between them. The DNA of the CDR3 is TGTGCCAGCAGTTTAAAGGCAGGGGCGACCCAGTACTTC. This encodes CASSLKAGATQYF.

This chain joins TRBV7-2 and TRBJ1-4; D is unclear. CDR1 and CDR2 (germline): SGHTA, FQGNSA. The V and J ends lost 6 bases and 8 bases respectively, with 13 bases between them. The CDR3 runs 13 residues. CDR3 sequence (DNA): TGTGCCAGCAGACCCGGGGTTGAAGAAAAACTGTTTTTT. Its translation is CASRPGVEEKLFF.

The chain carries TRBV19 and TRBJ1-1; D remains unclear. Per germline, CDR1 LNHDA and CDR2 SQIVND (reference sequence). The germline V and J ends were trimmed by 0 bases and 3 bases, with 8 bases remaining between them. The CDR3 totals 14 residues. The CDR3 here is CASSIDLEHTEAFF. The CDR3 region has the DNA TGTGCCAGTAGTATAGATCTGGAGCACACTGAAGCTTTCTTT.

The rearrangement uses TRBV25-1 and TRBJ2-1; D gene ambiguous. CDR3 length equals 10 residues. Trimming cost V 9 bases and J 5 bases, with 5 bases left between them. Germline V gene data show CDR1 as MGHDK and CDR2 as SYGVNS. The CDR3 DNA reads TGTGCCAGTCATCACAATGAGCAGTTCTTC. As protein: CASHHNEQFF.

The rearrangement uses TRBV5-4 and TRBJ1-1; 7 bases line up with TRBD1. V lost 4 bases, J lost 0 bases, and 3 bases stayed unmatched. Germline values: CDR1 SGHNT, CDR2 YYREEE (reference sequence). The CDR3 covers 14 residues. DNA of the CDR3: TGTGCCAGCAGCCACGACAGGGTGAACACTGAAGCTTTCTTT. Translating gives CASSHDRVNTEAFF. The full variable domain, its missing parts supplied by reference TRBV5-4 and TRBJ1-1, is ETGVTQSPTHLIKTRGQQVTLRCSSQSGHNTVSWYQQALGQGPQFIFQYYREEENGRGNFPPRFSGLQFPNYSSELNVNALELDDSALYLCASSHDRVNTEAFFGQGTRLTVV.

The chain carries TRBV5-1 and TRBJ2-5, with unresolved D. Trimming took 5 bases from V and 4 from J, leaving 18 bases between them. The V gene's germline CDR1 is SGHRS and CDR2 YFSETQ. The CDR3 consists of 15 residues. CDR3 residues: CASSQRTTVGETQYF. CDR3 in DNA: TGCGCCAGCAGTCAACGTACTACGGTAGGAGAGACCCAGTACTTC.

This chain uses TRBV7-2 with TRBJ2-2; D might be TRBD2 (5 bases). This CDR3 is built from 14 residues. Trimming took 7 bases from V and 4 from J, leaving 13 bases between them. Germline V lookup: CDR1 SGHTA, CDR2 FQGNSA. CDR3 sequence reads: CASTARSGTGELFF. The CDR3 bases are TGTGCCAGCACCGCGCGGAGCGGCACCGGGGAGCTGTTTTTT. Full variable domain (outside the CDR3, taken from reference TRBV7-2 and TRBJ2-2): GAGVSQSPSNKVTEKGKDVELRCDPISGHTALYWYRQSLGQGLEFLIYFQGNSAPDKSGLPSDRFSAERTGGSVSTLTIQRTQQEDSAVYLCASTARSGTGELFFGEGSRLTVL.

This chain connects TRBV28 to TRBJ2-3; D is perhaps TRBD1 (6 bases). The CDR3 is 12 residues long. V lost 3 bases and J 8 bases, leaving 9 bases between the germline ends. In germline, CDR1 is MDHEN, CDR2 SYDVKM. This CDR3 reads CASSFRGTTQYF. The CDR3 DNA reads as TGTGCCAGCAGTTTTAGGGGGACTACGCAGTATTTT.